This TCR beta chain was recovered during a study of sequential checkpoint blockade in melanoma. Study details: Each arm's sequence ended with maintenance nivolumab.

Study outcomes and limitations: Response in arm A was associated with pretreatment TIL clonality.

A remark on this clone: What it binds is not known.

The V and J ends lost 4 bases and 6 bases, in that order; junction bases with no gene match: 10. The germline V gene encodes CDR1 SGHRS and CDR2 YFSETQ. CDR3 length: 15 residues. Method: immunoSEQ multiplex PCR; TCRdb's copy keeps in-frame clones and lacks some. The sample lists about 9,300 clones; 25% to 30% were seen once. The sample's treatment: randomized to nivolumab then ipilimumab (arm A) or the reverse (arm B). The clonotype was recovered from a human donor with melanoma. The chain couples TRBV5-1 to TRBJ1-5; TRBD1 matches 7 bases. The source was tumor tissue (inferred from file names), collected from a patient given nivolumab and ipilimumab in sequence. CDR3 amino acids: CASSIGGGEGQPQHF. In DNA form, the CDR3 reads TGCGCCAGCAGCATCGGAGGGGGCGAGGGTCAGCCCCAGCATTTT. Full variable domain (outside the CDR3, taken from reference TRBV5-1 and TRBJ1-5): KAGVTQTPRYLIKTRGQQVTLSCSPISGHRSVSWYQQTPGQGLQFLFEYFSETQRNKGNFPGRFSGRQFSNSRSEMNVSTLELGDSALYLCASSIGGGEGQPQHFGDGTRLSIL.